What follows describes a single T cell receptor (beta chain). Cohort 3 recovered donors had two negative PCRs, clearance, or symptom resolution. The data were taken from a study of blood T cell repertoires in COVID-19. Overall study: The United States, Italy and Spain supplied acute and convalescent COVID-19 samples. PBMCs, B-cell-depleted T cells, or T cells provided the cDNA or gDNA that made up the material.

Method: immunoSEQ multiplex PCR; TCRdb's copy keeps in-frame clones and lacks some. In the table there are around 140,000 clones, over 70% of which are singletons. The V and J ends lost 7 bases and 0 bases respectively, with 10 bases between them. CDR3 length equals 14 residues. CDR1 LNHDA and CDR2 SQIVND come from the germline V gene (reference sequence). This sequence was found in a man aged 55 to 70 who had recovered from COVID-19. The sequenced sample was PBMCs or T cells enriched from blood (not recorded which). The chain has TRBV19 and TRBJ1-5; D is possibly TRBD1 (5 bases). The CDR3 DNA sequence: TGTGCCAGTAATACAGGATATAGCAATCAGCCCCAGCATTTT. Translating it yields CASNTGYSNQPQHF.